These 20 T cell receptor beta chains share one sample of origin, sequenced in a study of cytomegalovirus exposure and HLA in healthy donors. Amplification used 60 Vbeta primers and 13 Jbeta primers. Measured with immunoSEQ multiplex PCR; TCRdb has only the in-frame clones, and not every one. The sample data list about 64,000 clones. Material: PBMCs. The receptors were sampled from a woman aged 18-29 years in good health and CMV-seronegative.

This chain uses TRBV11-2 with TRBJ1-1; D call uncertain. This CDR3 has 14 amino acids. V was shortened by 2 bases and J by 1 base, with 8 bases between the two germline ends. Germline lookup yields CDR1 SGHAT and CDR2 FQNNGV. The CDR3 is CASSLLVANTEAFF. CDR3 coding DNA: TGTGCCAGCAGCTTATTGGTAGCGAACACTGAAGCTTTCTTT.

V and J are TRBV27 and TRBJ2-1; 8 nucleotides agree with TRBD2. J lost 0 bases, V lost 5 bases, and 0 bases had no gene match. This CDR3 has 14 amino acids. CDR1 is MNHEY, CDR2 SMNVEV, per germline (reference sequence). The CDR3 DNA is TGTGCCAGCAGTAGCGGGAGCTCCTACAATGAGCAGTTCTTC. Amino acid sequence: CASSSGSSYNEQFF.

The CDR3 is CASSLGHYGYTF. For the CDR3, the DNA is TGTGCCAGCAGCTTAGGACATTATGGCTACACCTTC. V and J are TRBV5-6 and TRBJ1-2, with D perhaps matching TRBD1 (5 bases). V lost 2 bases and J lost 5, with 7 bases in between. The CDR3 contains 12 residues. Per the germline V gene, CDR1 is SGHDT and CDR2 is YYEEEE.

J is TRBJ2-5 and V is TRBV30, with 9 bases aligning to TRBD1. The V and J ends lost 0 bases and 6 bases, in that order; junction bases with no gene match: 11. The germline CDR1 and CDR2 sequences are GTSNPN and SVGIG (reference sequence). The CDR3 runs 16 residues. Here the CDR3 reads CAWSVVATGGLKTQYF. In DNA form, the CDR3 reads TGTGCCTGGAGTGTCGTAGCTACAGGGGGCTTAAAGACCCAGTACTTC.

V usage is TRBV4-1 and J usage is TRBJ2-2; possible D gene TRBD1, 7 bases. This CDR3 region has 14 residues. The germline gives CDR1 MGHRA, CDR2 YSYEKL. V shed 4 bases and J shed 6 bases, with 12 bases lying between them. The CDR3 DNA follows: TGCGCCAGCAGCCTAGTCAGGGGGGCCGGGGAGCTGTTTTTT. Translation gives CASSLVRGAGELFF.

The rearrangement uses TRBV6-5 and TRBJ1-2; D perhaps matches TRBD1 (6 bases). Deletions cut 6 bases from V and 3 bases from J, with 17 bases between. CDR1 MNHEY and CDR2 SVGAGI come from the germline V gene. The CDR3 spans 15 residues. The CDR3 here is CASRGNWRTDYGYTF. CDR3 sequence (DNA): TGTGCCAGCAGAGGAAACTGGAGGACAGACTATGGCTACACCTTC.

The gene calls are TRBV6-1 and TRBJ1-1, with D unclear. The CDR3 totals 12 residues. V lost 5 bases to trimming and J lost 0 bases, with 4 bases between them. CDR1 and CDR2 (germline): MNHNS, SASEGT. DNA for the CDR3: TGTGCCAGCAGTCCCATGAACACTGAAGCTTTCTTT. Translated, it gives CASSPMNTEAFF.

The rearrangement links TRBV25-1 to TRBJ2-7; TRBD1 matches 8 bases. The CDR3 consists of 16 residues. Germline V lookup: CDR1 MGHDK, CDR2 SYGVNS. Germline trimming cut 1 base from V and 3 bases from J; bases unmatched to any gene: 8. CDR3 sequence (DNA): TGTGCCAGCAGTGAATCTCGAGGGGGACAGGTCTACGAGCAGTACTTC. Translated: CASSESRGGQVYEQYF.

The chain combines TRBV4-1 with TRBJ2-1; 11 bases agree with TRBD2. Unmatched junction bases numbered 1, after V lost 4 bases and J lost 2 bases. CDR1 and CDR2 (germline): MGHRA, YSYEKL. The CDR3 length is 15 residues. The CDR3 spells CASSLLAGAYNEQFF. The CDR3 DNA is TGCGCCAGCAGCCTACTAGCGGGAGCCTACAATGAGCAGTTCTTC.

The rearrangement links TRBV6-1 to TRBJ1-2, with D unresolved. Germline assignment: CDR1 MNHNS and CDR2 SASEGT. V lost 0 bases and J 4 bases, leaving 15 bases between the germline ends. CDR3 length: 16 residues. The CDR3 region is CASSEASATSPYGYTF. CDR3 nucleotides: TGTGCCAGCAGTGAAGCTAGCGCTACCAGCCCCTATGGCTACACCTTC.

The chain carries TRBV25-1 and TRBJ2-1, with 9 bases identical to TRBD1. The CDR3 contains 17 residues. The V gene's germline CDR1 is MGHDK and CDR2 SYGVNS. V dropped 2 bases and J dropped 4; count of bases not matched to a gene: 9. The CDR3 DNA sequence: TGTGCCAGCAGTGAAGGGGCCGACAGGGGGGTATACAATGAGCAGTTCTTC. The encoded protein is CASSEGADRGVYNEQFF.

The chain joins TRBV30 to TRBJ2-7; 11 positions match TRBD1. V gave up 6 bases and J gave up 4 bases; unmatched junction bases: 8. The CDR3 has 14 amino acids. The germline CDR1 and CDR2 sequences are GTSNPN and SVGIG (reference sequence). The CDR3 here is CACPRTGGLYEQYF. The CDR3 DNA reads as TGTGCCTGTCCAAGGACAGGGGGCCTTTACGAGCAGTACTTC.

The CDR3 loop is CASSVDRAPEGYTF. In DNA form, the CDR3 reads TGTGCCAGCTCAGTCGACAGGGCCCCCGAGGGCTACACCTTC. This sequence joins TRBV18 and TRBJ1-2, with 7 positions matching TRBD1. Trimming cost V 5 bases and J 8 bases; bases outside gene matches: 11. The length of the CDR3 is 14 residues. CDR1 and CDR2 (germline): KGHSH, LQKENI.

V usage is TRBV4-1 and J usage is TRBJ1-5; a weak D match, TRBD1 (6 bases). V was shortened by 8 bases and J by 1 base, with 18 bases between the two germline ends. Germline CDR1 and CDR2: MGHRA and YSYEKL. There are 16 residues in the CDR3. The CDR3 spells CASADGGGRSNQPQHF. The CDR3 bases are TGCGCCAGCGCGGATGGGGGCGGGAGGAGCAATCAGCCCCAGCATTTT.

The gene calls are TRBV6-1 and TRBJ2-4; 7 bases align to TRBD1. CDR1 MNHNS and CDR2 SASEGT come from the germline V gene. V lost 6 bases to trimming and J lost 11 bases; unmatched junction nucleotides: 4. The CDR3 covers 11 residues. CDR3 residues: CASRDRPLQYF. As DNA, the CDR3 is TGTGCCAGCAGGGACAGGCCTCTTCAGTACTTC.

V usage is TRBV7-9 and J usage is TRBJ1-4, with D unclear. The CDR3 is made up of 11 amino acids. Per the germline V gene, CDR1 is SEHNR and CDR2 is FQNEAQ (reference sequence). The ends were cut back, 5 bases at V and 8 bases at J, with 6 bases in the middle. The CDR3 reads CASSPEEKLFF. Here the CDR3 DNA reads TGTGCCAGCAGCCCAGAAGAAAAACTGTTTTTT.

The CDR3, as DNA: TGTGCCAGCAGCTTGGGAGGGCTGGACACTGAAGCTTTCTTT. This gives the protein CASSLGGLDTEAFF. This chain links TRBV5-6 with TRBJ1-1; D gene unclear. V was trimmed by 0 bases and J by 3 bases, leaving 9 bases between them. The CDR3 runs to 14 residues. Germline CDR1 is SGHDT and CDR2 is YYEEEE.

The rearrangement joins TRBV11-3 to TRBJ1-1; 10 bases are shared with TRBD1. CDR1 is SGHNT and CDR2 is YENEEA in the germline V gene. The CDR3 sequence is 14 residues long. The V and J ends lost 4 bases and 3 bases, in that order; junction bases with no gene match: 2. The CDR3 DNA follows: TGTGCCAGCAGCTCCGGACAGGGGGACACTGAAGCTTTCTTT. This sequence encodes CASSSGQGDTEAFF.

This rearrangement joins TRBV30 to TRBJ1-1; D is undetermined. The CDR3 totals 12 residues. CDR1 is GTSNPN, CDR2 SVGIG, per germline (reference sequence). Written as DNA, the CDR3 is TGTGCTTTGGTGGGAGGGAAAACTGAAGCTTTCTTT. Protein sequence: CALVGGKTEAFF.

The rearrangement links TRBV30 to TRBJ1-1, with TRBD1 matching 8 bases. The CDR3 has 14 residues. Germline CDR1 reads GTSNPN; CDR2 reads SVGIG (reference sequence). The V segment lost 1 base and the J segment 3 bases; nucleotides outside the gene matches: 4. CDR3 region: CAWSEDRVDTEAFF. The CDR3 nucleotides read TGTGCCTGGAGTGAGGACAGGGTGGACACTGAAGCTTTCTTT.